The text below deals with one TCR beta chain. The target of this receptor is not known. Per-nucleotide qualities are absent, and no much larger clonotype sits a single base away. The source of the sample is a study of radiation and T cells in renal cell carcinoma (dated by TCRdb to about 2020). As for the study more broadly: TCR beta sequencing covered approximately 51 samples in total, comprising some 25 tumors and roughly 27 peripheral blood samples. The final blood draw was performed at 4 weeks after radiation, at the same time as nephrectomy. A total of 4 million to 5 million unique CDR3 nucleotide sequences, encoding 2.8 million or so unique CDR3 amino acid sequences, were found across all 55 or so samples.

The paper as a whole reports these results and caveats: No pretreatment tumor biopsies were available, so the baseline intratumoral presence of clonotypes could not be determined. Tracking of blood repertoire dynamics stopped at less than 5 weeks after treatment, with no follow-up past that point. Effects of radiation dose or scheduling on the TCR repertoire could not be addressed with the single-armed trial design. In blood, the top tumor clonotypes increased from baseline to 2 weeks after radiation and then shrank by 4 weeks, which suggests a temporary expansion of tumor-resident clones.

The sample's time point label, decoded: blood 4 weeks post-SBRT, at nephrectomy. The meaning of the sample's treatment or condition label: 15 Gy SBRT to primary tumor, nephrectomy 4 weeks later. The samples were obtained from a clinical trial, where primary renal cell carcinomas were treated with 15 Gy stereotactic body radiation therapy and then removed by nephrectomy 4 weeks afterward. Serial peripheral blood from radiation-treated patients was sampled at baseline, 2 weeks and 4 weeks after SBRT to track tumor-enriched clonotypes. Every patient's renal cell carcinoma showed clear cell pathology. The QIAamp DNA Blood Mini Kit (Qiagen) was used to prepare genomic DNA for TCR sequencing. The analyses included only samples that passed all quality control checks. Following the manufacturer's recommendations, the immunoSEQ kit was used to generate TCR beta libraries from genomic DNA. For library preparation, a first multiplex PCR was performed with proprietary primers, followed by a second PCR in which unique barcodes were added, and bead cleanups were performed after each round. Each sample batch included a kit-provided positive control reaction and a negative control reaction. The final libraries were assessed on an Agilent 4200 TapeStation D1000 ScreenTape, pooled by volume, and quantified by qPCR. Sequencing was performed on an Illumina NextSeq500 using a MidOutput 150-cycle cartridge, with 156 Read1 cycles, 15 Index1 cycles, and the kit custom primers. The pooled library was loaded at approximately 0.92 pM, and roughly 18% PhiX control was spiked in. Regarding the original processing steps: The vendor-processed data were analyzed in R, and a clonotype was defined as all T cells that share the same CDR3 nucleotide sequence. For clone abundance analyses, frequencies were normalized to the 10,000 most abundant clones per sample. Public T cell clones, which averaged fewer than five per sample, were removed prior to analysis. Tumor-enriched clonotypes and baseline blood-enriched clonotypes were defined as those with an abundance difference of at least 32-fold between compartments. A beta-binomial differential abundance model was applied to find clonotypes that expanded or contracted between blood time points. Similarity between tumor and blood repertoires was quantified using the Baroni-Urbani and Buser coefficient, and groups were compared with two-tailed Wilcoxon tests in R. In TCRdb, the immuneACCESS table is reduced to in-frame sequences with V and J assigned. These tables do not hold every clone; where another copy was compared, an unresolved V gene accounts for under half, and the others remain unexplained. Clone size and V and J calls were adopted from that table, with D and trimming inferred from the DNA. The sample records about 43,000 clones, roughly 80% of which are singletons. About 25% of the sample is in the top ten clones.

From the germline V gene (reference sequence), CDR1 is MNHNY and CDR2 is SVGAGI. From the cysteine up to the phenylalanine, the CDR3 has a length of 14 residues. Left in the record is the CDR3 DNA by itself, 42 bases read in frame from the first base. V sheds 2 bases and J sheds 0 bases, leaving 8 bases between their ends. The clonotype originates from a woman aged 70 to 79 with renal cell carcinoma. This chain joins TRBV6-6 to TRBJ2-7; a confident D gene designation cannot be given. The source was blood, collected from a patient whose treatment included radiotherapy and nephrectomy. The CDR3 protein: CASSYVQSSYEQYF. In nucleotides, the sequence is TGTGCCAGCAGTTACGTGCAGAGCTCCTACGAGCAGTACTTC.